This is a list of T cell receptor beta chains from one sample in a study of Ad26.COV2.S vaccination and SARS-CoV-2 variants. Produced via immunoSEQ multiplex PCR; TCRdb's table is partial and in-frame only. The table has 400,000 to 500,000 clones, over 75% seen once. Source: peripheral blood, taken in a trial of Ad26.COV2.S vaccine versus placebo. These receptors were obtained from a person aged 18-65 years who received the Ad26.COV2.S COVID-19 vaccine or a placebo. CDR3s include the opening cysteine and the closing phenylalanine or tryptophan. The D gene is left open where the match is weak. Size is stated for part of the rows, as once, few or many counts, or as a class when the clone is expanded.

d_gene: TRBD1
j_gene: TRBJ2-2
abundance: .
v_gene: TRBV18
CDR3nt: TGTGCCAGCTCACCAACCGGACCGGGACAGGGCAGGACCGGGGAGCTGTTTTTT
CDR3aa: CASSPTGPGQGRTGELFF

d_gene: .
j_gene: TRBJ2-5
abundance: .
v_gene: TRBV7-3
CDR3nt: TGTGCCAGCAGCTTAATCCCTACAGAGACCCAGTACTTC
CDR3aa: CASSLIPTETQYF

d_gene: TRBD1
j_gene: TRBJ1-6
abundance: .
v_gene: TRBV20-1
CDR3nt: TGCAGTGCTAGTGTCGAGACAGGGGGAAGTTCACCCCTCCACTTT
CDR3aa: CSASVETGGSSPLHF

d_gene: .
j_gene: TRBJ1-1
abundance: .
v_gene: TRBV30
CDR3nt: TGTGCCTGGTACAGGGAGGGGAACACTGAAGCTTTCTTT
CDR3aa: CAWYREGNTEAFF

d_gene: .
j_gene: TRBJ2-6
abundance: .
v_gene: TRBV9
CDR3nt: TGTGCCAGCAGCGTAGGTTCTGGGGCCAACGTCCTGACTTTC
CDR3aa: CASSVGSGANVLTF

d_gene: TRBD1
j_gene: TRBJ1-1
abundance: .
v_gene: TRBV27
CDR3nt: TGTGCCAGCAGTTTATGGACGGACAGGGTCACTGAAGCTTTCTTT
CDR3aa: CASSLWTDRVTEAFF

d_gene: .
j_gene: TRBJ1-2
abundance: .
v_gene: TRBV4-1
CDR3nt: TGCGCCAGCAGCCAAGTTCAGGGCTCCAACTATGGCTACACCTTC
CDR3aa: CASSQVQGSNYGYTF

d_gene: .
j_gene: TRBJ2-3
abundance: .
v_gene: TRBV27
CDR3nt: TGTGCCAGCAGTCCCTGGCGCAAAGGGAAGAACGATACGCAGTATTTT
CDR3aa: CASSPWRKGKNDTQYF

d_gene: .
j_gene: TRBJ2-1
abundance: once
v_gene: TRBV7-3
CDR3nt: TGTGCCAGCAGCTTATCCGGGGCCGTGTACAATGAGCAGTTCTTC
CDR3aa: CASSLSGAVYNEQFF

d_gene: .
j_gene: TRBJ1-4
abundance: .
v_gene: TRBV6-2/TRBV6-3
CDR3nt: TGTGCCAGCAGCCCAAACCGGAGGGTCGCTGAAAAACTGTTTTTT
CDR3aa: CASSPNRRVAEKLFF

d_gene: .
j_gene: TRBJ1-5
abundance: once
v_gene: TRBV5-8
CDR3nt: TGTGCCAGCAGCTTGAAGGCAGGAGCCATGCATCAGCCCCAGCATTTT
CDR3aa: CASSLKAGAMHQPQHF